This T cell receptor beta chain was sequenced during a study of blood T cell repertoires in COVID-19. Sequencing was performed with immunoSEQ multiplex PCR; in TCRdb, only in-frame clones are kept and a portion is missing. The sample yields 350,000 to 550,000 clones, 80% to 90% seen once. The CDR3 contains 12 residues. CDR1 is SNHLY and CDR2 is FYNNEI in the germline V gene. After removal of 7 bases from V and 2 bases from J, the junction contained 1 base not matched to a gene. A single count supports this clone. The gene calls are TRBV2 and TRBJ2-5; the match to TRBD1 covers 7 bases. The TCR was taken from a man aged 30-40 years who had recovered from COVID-19. The sequenced sample was PBMCs or T cells enriched from blood (not recorded which). CDR3 nucleotides: TGTGCCAGCACGGGACAGCAAGAGACCCAGTACTTC. It codes for CASTGQQETQYF.